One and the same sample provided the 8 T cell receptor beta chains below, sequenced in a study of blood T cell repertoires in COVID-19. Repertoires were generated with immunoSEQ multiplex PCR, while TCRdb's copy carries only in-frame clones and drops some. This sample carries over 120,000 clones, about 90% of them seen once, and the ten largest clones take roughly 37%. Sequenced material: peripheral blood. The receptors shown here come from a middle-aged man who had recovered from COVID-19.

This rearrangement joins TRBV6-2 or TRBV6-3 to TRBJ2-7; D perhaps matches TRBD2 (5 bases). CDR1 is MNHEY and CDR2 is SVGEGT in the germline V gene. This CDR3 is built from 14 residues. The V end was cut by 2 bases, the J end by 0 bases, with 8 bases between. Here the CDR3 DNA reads TGTGCCAGCAGTTACGGTGGAGGCTCCTACGAGCAGTACTTC. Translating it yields CASSYGGGSYEQYF.

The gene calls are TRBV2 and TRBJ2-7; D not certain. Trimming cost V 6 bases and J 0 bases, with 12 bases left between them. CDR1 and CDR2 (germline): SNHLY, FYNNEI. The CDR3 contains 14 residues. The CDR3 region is CASSVARSSYEQYF. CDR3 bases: TGTGCCAGCAGCGTCGCTAGGAGCTCCTACGAGCAGTACTTC.

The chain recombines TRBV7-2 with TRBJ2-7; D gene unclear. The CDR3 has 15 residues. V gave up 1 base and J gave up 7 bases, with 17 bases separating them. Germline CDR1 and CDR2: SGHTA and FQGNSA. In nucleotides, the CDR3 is TGTGCCAGCAGCTTAGAGTTGGGCCGCAATTTGGAGCAGTACTTC. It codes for CASSLELGRNLEQYF.

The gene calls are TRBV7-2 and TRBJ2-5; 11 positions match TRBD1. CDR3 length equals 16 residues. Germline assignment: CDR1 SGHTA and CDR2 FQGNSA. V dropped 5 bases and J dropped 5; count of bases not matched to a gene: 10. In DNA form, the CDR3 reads TGTGCCAGCAGCCACCCCCGGGACAGGGGGAGGGAGACCCAGTACTTC. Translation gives CASSHPRDRGRETQYF.

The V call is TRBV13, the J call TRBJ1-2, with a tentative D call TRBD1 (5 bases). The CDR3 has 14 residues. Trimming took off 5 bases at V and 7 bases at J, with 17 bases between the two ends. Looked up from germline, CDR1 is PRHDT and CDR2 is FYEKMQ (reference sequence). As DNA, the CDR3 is TGTGCCAGCAGCCCCCGTGGGGCGACGGGTGGCTACACCTTC. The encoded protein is CASSPRGATGGYTF.

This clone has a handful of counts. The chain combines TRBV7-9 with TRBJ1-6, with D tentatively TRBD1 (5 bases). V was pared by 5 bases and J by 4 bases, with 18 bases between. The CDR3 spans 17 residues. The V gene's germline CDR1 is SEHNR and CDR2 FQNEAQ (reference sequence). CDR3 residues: CASSQTPPGDYNSPLHF. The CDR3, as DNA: TGTGCCAGCAGCCAGACACCTCCGGGGGATTATAATTCACCCCTCCACTTT.

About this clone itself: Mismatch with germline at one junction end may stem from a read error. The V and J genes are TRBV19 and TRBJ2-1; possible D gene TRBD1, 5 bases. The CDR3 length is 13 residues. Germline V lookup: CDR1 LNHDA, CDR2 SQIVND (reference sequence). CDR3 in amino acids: CASSLELGDEQFF. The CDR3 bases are TGTGCCAGTAGTTTAGAGTTAGGGGATGAGCAGTTCTTC.

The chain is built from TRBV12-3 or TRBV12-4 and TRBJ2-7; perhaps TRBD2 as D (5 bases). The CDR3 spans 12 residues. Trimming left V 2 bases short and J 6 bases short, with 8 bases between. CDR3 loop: CASSLSGVEQYF. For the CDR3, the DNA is TGTGCCAGCAGTTTAAGCGGCGTCGAGCAGTACTTC.